Below, 17 T cell receptor beta chains from the same sample are listed, as sequenced in a study of cytomegalovirus exposure and HLA in healthy donors. A multiplex PCR was run with 60 Vbeta primers and 13 Jbeta primers. TCRdb's table, derived via immunoSEQ multiplex PCR, lists solely in-frame clones and lacks some. The table lists 150,000 or so clones, around 79% of them singletons. Sequencing was performed on PBMCs. The receptors come from a man aged 40-49 years in good health and CMV-seropositive.

The chain recombines TRBV18 with TRBJ1-5, with 9 bases identical to TRBD1. The CDR3 extends over 15 amino acids. Germline trimming cut 2 bases from V and 5 bases from J; bases unmatched to any gene: 4. CDR1 and CDR2 (germline): KGHSH, LQKENI. This chain's CDR3 is CASSPGTGSHQPQHF. Here the CDR3 DNA reads TGTGCCAGCTCACCAGGGACAGGGAGTCATCAGCCCCAGCATTTT.

This clone was recorded once. J is TRBJ2-6 and V is TRBV9; D may be TRBD1 (5 bases). The CDR3 consists of 14 residues. Germline V CDR1 and CDR2: SGDLS, YYNGEE. V shed 5 bases and J shed 4 bases, with 10 bases lying between them. The CDR3 DNA follows: TGTGCCAGCAGAGAAGGGGCCGGGGCCAACGTCCTGACTTTC. Residues: CASREGAGANVLTF.

This chain connects TRBV6-1 to TRBJ2-6; D is ambiguous. There are 16 residues in the CDR3. CDR1 is MNHNS, CDR2 SASEGT, per germline. The V and J ends lost 3 bases and 0 bases respectively, with 9 bases between them. CDR3 nucleotide sequence: TGTGCCAGCAGTGATCGCTCGAGCTCTGGGGCCAACGTCCTGACTTTC. Its protein is CASSDRSSSGANVLTF.

The gene calls are TRBV28 and TRBJ1-1; D remains unclear. V shed 5 bases and J shed 4 bases, with 20 bases lying between them. In germline, CDR1 is MDHEN, CDR2 SYDVKM. This CDR3 is 16 amino acids long. CDR3 in DNA: TGTGCCAGCAGTGAGGTGGGAGCTCTCTTGGCCACTGAAGCTTTCTTT. Translated: CASSEVGALLATEAFF.

The V and J genes are TRBV29-1 and TRBJ1-1, with 7 bases aligning to TRBD1. The germline V gene has CDR1 SQVTM and CDR2 ANQGSEA. The CDR3 runs to 12 residues. V lost 7 bases and J lost 0; bases outside the gene matches: 2. CDR3 loop: CSGQGMNTEAFF. The CDR3 nucleotides are TGCAGCGGACAGGGTATGAACACTGAAGCTTTCTTT.

The V and J genes are TRBV7-2 and TRBJ1-2; D not certain. Trimming pared 1 base from V and 7 bases from J, leaving 10 bases between. CDR3 length: 13 amino acids. Germline CDR1 is SGHTA and CDR2 is FQGNSA. The CDR3 DNA is TGTGCCAGCAGCTTAGGTGGCAGCGGTGGCTACACCTTC. It codes for CASSLGGSGGYTF. The variable domain in full, with the rest retrieved from reference TRBV7-2 and TRBJ1-2, is GAGVSQSPSNKVTEKGKDVELRCDPISGHTALYWYRQSLGQGLEFLIYFQGNSAPDKSGLPSDRFSAERTGGSVSTLTIQRTQQEDSAVYLCASSLGGSGGYTFGSGTRLTVV.

The V gene is TRBV2, the J gene TRBJ2-1, with 8 bases aligning to TRBD1. Germline-derived CDR1 and CDR2 are SNHLY and FYNNEI. The CDR3 consists of 15 residues. Trimming took 3 bases from V and 7 from J; bases not matched to a gene: 8. The CDR3 DNA sequence: TGTGCCAGCAGTGACCCAGGGGGCTGGTGGAATGAGCAGTTCTTC. Translating it yields CASSDPGGWWNEQFF.

The V gene is TRBV29-1, the J gene TRBJ1-2; no definite D call. The CDR3 has 15 residues. The germline V gene has CDR1 SQVTM and CDR2 ANQGSEA. Trimming cost V 5 bases and J 5 bases, with 21 bases left between them. The CDR3 sequence is CSVSSFPGKEYGYTF. Here the CDR3 DNA reads TGCAGCGTTTCTTCCTTTCCGGGAAAAGAGTATGGCTACACCTTC.

V gene TRBV6-6 combines with J gene TRBJ2-3; possible D gene TRBD2, 6 bases. Trimming pared 6 bases from V and 0 bases from J, leaving 13 bases between. CDR1 is MNHNY, CDR2 SVGAGI, per germline (reference sequence). The CDR3 spans 15 residues. CDR3 amino acids: CASSLISGSTDTQYF. Written as DNA, the CDR3 is TGTGCCAGCAGCCTCATTAGCGGTAGCACAGATACGCAGTATTTT.

The chain joins TRBV28 to TRBJ1-5, with TRBD1 matching over 7 bases. The CDR3 has 14 residues. With V trimmed by 6 bases and J by 0 bases, 2 bases remained unmatched. Germline V gives CDR1 MDHEN, CDR2 SYDVKM. As DNA, the CDR3 is TGTGCCAGCAGCCCAGGGGGTAGCAATCAGCCCCAGCATTTT. Translating gives CASSPGGSNQPQHF.

V gene TRBV28 combines with J gene TRBJ1-2; D is unclear. Per germline, CDR1 MDHEN and CDR2 SYDVKM. V lost 4 bases to trimming and J lost 2 bases, with 5 bases between them. This CDR3 is 12 amino acids long. This CDR3 reads CASSWRNYGYTF. Written as DNA, the CDR3 is TGTGCCAGCAGTTGGAGGAACTATGGCTACACCTTC.

This chain links TRBV18 with TRBJ2-7, with 8 bases identical to TRBD1. The CDR3 consists of 15 residues. Germline V CDR1 and CDR2: KGHSH, LQKENI. Germline trimming cut 3 bases from V and 2 bases from J; bases unmatched to any gene: 6. CDR3 region: CASSPTGTGAYEQYF. The DNA of the CDR3 is TGTGCCAGCTCACCTACCGGGACAGGAGCCTACGAGCAGTACTTC.

The J gene is TRBJ1-5, the V gene TRBV7-2; a possible D gene is TRBD1 (6 bases). The germline V and J ends were trimmed by 6 bases and 7 bases, with 16 bases remaining between them. Germline V gene lookup returns CDR1 SGHTA and CDR2 FQGNSA. The CDR3 sequence is 14 residues long. CDR3 DNA sequence: TGTGCCAGCAGTCCTACAGGGTTTGACCAGCCCCAGCATTTT. Protein sequence: CASSPTGFDQPQHF.

This clone was observed a few times. The CDR3 bases are TGTGCCATCAGTGAGAGGGGGACAGGGGTGGATCAGCGTCAGCCCCAGCATTTT. It translates to CAISERGTGVDQRQPQHF. V usage is TRBV10-3 and J usage is TRBJ1-5; 10 bases match TRBD1. This CDR3 is 18 amino acids long. Germline loops: CDR1 ENHRY, CDR2 SYGVKD. Losses at the gene ends were 2 bases for V and 6 bases for J; bases not matched to a gene: 13.

The J gene is TRBJ2-7, the V gene TRBV18; D call uncertain. V gave up 6 bases and J gave up 7 bases, with 16 bases separating them. This CDR3 has 13 residues. In germline, CDR1 is KGHSH, CDR2 LQKENI. The CDR3 DNA reads as TGTGCCAGCTCCCAATATCCCCAGACAGAGCAGTACTTC. Translation gives CASSQYPQTEQYF.

The V and J genes are TRBV28 and TRBJ1-1, with TRBD1 identical over 12 bases. V gave up 6 bases and J gave up 11 bases; unmatched junction bases: 7. Germline V gives CDR1 MDHEN, CDR2 SYDVKM. This CDR3 comprises 13 residues. The CDR3 nucleotides read TGTGCCAGCAGGGGGACAGGGGGCGCGCTGGCTTTCTTT. The encoded protein is CASRGTGGALAFF. The full variable domain, its missing parts supplied by reference TRBV28 and TRBJ1-1, is DVKVTQSSRYLVKRTGEKVFLECVQDMDHENMFWYRQDPGLGLRLIYFSYDVKMKEKGDIPEGYSVSREKKERFSLILESASTNQTSMYLCASRGTGGALAFFGQGTRLTVV.

This clone was recorded only once. This chain joins TRBV10-3 and TRBJ1-1; D is perhaps TRBD1 (5 bases). CDR3 size: 15 residues. The V gene's germline CDR1 is ENHRY and CDR2 SYGVKD. Deletions cut 2 bases from V and 0 bases from J, with 10 bases between. CDR3 residues: CAISEGRAMNTEAFF. The CDR3 region has the DNA TGTGCCATCAGTGAGGGCAGGGCCATGAACACTGAAGCTTTCTTT.